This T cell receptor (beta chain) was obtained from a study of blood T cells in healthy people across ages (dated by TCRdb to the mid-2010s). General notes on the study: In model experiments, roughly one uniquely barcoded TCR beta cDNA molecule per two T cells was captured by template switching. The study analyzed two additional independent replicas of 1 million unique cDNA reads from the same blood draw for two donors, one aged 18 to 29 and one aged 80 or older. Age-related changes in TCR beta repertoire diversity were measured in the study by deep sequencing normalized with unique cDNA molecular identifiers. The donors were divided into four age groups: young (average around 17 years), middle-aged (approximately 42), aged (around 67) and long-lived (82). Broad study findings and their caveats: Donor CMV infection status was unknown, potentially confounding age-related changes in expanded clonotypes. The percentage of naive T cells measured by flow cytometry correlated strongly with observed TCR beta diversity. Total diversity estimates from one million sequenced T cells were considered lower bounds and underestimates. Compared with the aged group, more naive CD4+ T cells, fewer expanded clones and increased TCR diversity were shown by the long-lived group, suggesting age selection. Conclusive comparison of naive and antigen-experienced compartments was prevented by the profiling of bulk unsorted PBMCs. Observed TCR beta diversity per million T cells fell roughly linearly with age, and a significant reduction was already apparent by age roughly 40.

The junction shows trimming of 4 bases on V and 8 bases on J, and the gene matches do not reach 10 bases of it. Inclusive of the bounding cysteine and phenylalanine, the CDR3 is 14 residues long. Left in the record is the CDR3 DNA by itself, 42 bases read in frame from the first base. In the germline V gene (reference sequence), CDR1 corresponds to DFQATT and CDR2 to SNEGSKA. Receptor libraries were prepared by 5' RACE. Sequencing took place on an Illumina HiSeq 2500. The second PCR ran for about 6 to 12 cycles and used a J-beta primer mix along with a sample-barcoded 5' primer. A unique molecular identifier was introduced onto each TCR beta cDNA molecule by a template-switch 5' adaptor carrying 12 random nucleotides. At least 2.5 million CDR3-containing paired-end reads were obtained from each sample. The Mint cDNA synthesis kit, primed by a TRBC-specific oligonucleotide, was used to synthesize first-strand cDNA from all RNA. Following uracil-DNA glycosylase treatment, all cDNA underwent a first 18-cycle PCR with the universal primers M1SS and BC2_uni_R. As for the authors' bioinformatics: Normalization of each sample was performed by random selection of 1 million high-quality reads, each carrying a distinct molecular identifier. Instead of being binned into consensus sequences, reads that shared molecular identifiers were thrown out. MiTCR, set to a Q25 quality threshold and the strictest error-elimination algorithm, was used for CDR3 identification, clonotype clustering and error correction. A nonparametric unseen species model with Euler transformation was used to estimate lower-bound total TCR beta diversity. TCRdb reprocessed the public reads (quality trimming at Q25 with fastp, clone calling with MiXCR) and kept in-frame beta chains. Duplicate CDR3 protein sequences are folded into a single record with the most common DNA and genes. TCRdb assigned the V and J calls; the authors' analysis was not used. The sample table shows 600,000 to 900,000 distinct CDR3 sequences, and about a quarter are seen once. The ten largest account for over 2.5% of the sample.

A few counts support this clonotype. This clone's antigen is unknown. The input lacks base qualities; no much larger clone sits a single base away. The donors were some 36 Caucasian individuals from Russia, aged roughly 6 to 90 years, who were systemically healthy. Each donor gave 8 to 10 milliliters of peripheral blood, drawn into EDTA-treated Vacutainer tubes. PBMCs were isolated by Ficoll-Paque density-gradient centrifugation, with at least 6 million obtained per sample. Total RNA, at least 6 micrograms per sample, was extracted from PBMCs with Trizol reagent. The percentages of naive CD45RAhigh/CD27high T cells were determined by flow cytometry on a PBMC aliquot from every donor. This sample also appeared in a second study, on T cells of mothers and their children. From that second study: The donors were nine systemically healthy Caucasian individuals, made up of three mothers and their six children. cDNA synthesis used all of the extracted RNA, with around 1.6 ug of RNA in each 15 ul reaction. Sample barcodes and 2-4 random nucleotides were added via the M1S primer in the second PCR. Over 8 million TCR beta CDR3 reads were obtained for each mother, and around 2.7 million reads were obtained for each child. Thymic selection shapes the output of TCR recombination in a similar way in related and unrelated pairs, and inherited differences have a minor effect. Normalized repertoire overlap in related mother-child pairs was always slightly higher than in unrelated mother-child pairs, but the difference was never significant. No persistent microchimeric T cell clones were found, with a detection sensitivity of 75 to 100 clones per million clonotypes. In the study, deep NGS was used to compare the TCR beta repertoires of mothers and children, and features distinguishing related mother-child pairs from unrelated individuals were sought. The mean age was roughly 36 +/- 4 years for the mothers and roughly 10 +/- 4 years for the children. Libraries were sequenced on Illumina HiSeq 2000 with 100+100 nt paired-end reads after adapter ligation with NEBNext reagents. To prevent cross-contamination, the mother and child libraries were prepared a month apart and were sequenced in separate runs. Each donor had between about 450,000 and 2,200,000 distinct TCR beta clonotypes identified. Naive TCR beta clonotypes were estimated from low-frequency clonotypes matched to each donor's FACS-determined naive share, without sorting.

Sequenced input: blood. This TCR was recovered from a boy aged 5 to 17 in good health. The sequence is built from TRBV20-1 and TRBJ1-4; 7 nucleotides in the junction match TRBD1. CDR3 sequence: CSANRDRLQEKLFF. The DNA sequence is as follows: TGCAGTGCTAACCGGGACAGACTCCAGGAAAAACTGTTTTTT.